What follows are 30 T cell receptor beta chains derived from one specimen sequenced in a study of blood T cell repertoires in COVID-19. Assay: immunoSEQ multiplex PCR; the TCRdb copy retains only in-frame clones and omits some. This sample yields about 82,000 clones, of which approximately 80% are seen a single time; about 18% belongs to the top ten. The sample consisted of peripheral blood. The receptors were gathered from a man older than 75 with active or convalescent COVID-19.

The chain employs TRBV4-1 and TRBJ1-3; 11 nucleotides agree with TRBD1. Germline V gene data show CDR1 as MGHRA and CDR2 as YSYEKL. CDR3 length equals 17 residues. Trimming removed 4 bases from V and 2 bases from J; junction bases left unmatched: 7. CDR3: CASSLGGTGGTGNTIYF. DNA for the CDR3: TGCGCCAGCAGCCTTGGAGGGACAGGGGGTACTGGAAACACCATATATTTT.

The gene calls are TRBV30 and TRBJ1-1; TRBD1 aligns across 9 bases. This CDR3 region has 14 residues. Unmatched junction bases numbered 3, after V lost 0 bases and J lost 4 bases. Germline-derived CDR1 and CDR2 are GTSNPN and SVGIG (reference sequence). In nucleotides, the CDR3 is TGTGCCTGGAGTGTGGGACAGGGTACCACTGAAGCTTTCTTT. Protein sequence: CAWSVGQGTTEAFF.

Only a few counts were recorded for this clone. The chain couples TRBV7-2 to TRBJ2-5; TRBD1 agrees at 7 bases. There are 13 residues in the CDR3. Trimming at V came to 5 bases and at J to 5 bases, leaving 5 bases not matched to a gene. Germline values: CDR1 SGHTA, CDR2 FQGNSA. The CDR3 DNA reads as TGTGCCAGCAGCGATACAGGGGTGGAGACCCAGTACTTC. Translation: CASSDTGVETQYF.

The rearrangement joins TRBV19 to TRBJ2-5, with D perhaps TRBD2 (5 bases). Germline assignment: CDR1 LNHDA and CDR2 SQIVND (reference sequence). CDR3 length: 12 amino acids. V lost 9 bases, J lost 1 base, and 9 bases lay in between. DNA for the CDR3: TGTGCCAGATGTCGGGGCCAAGAGACCCAGTACTTC. It yields the protein CARCRGQETQYF.

In this sample, this clone turned up a few times. V and J are TRBV24-1 and TRBJ1-6; the D gene is possibly TRBD1 (5 bases). This CDR3 is 19 amino acids long. Trimming removed 8 bases at V and 8 bases at J, with 30 bases between. Germline loops: CDR1 KGHDR, CDR2 SFDVKD. The CDR3 coding sequence is TGTGCCACCAAAGAACGAAATAGAGAAAAAGACAGCCATCATTCACCCCTCCACTTT. This sequence encodes CATKERNREKDSHHSPLHF.

A single count supports this clone. J is TRBJ2-3 and V is TRBV5-1; 12 positions match TRBD1. Looked up from germline, CDR1 is SGHRS and CDR2 is YFSETQ. CDR3 length: 17 residues. V lost 0 bases to trimming and J lost 3 bases; unmatched junction nucleotides: 5. The CDR3 DNA reads TGCGCCAGCAGCTTGGGGGACAGGGGGCGAGAGACAGATACGCAGTATTTT. Translated: CASSLGDRGRETDTQYF.

This chain links TRBV11-2 with TRBJ2-5; 7 positions agree with TRBD1. Trimming cost V 4 bases and J 4 bases; bases outside gene matches: 6. Germline-derived CDR1 and CDR2 are SGHAT and FQNNGV. The CDR3 consists of 14 residues. The CDR3 DNA reads as TGTGCCAGCAGCTGGACAGGTGCGTCAGAGACCCAGTACTTC. Translated, it gives CASSWTGASETQYF.

The chain combines TRBV11-2 with TRBJ1-1, with D perhaps TRBD1 (6 bases). The germline CDR1 and CDR2 sequences are SGHAT and FQNNGV. The CDR3 is made up of 17 amino acids. V lost 0 bases, J lost 4 bases, and 18 bases lay in between. The chain's CDR3 is CASSLDRTEASPTEAFF. CDR3 DNA sequence: TGTGCCAGCAGCTTAGACCGGACAGAAGCCTCGCCCACTGAAGCTTTCTTT.

A single count supports this clone. The J gene is TRBJ2-3, the V gene TRBV2; 7 nucleotides align to TRBD1. This CDR3 spans 16 amino acids. V lost 6 bases and J lost 0; bases outside the gene matches: 9. Per the germline V gene, CDR1 is SNHLY and CDR2 is FYNNEI. The CDR3: CASSTRTGSSTDTQYF. For the CDR3, the DNA is TGTGCCAGCAGCACCCGGACAGGTTCTAGCACAGATACGCAGTATTTT.

The V gene is TRBV30, the J gene TRBJ1-2, with unresolved D. The CDR3 has 12 residues. Germline V lookup: CDR1 GTSNPN, CDR2 SVGIG (reference sequence). V shed 0 bases and J shed 11 bases, with 13 bases lying between them. This chain's CDR3 is CAWSVHSGSYTF. In DNA form, the CDR3 reads TGTGCCTGGAGTGTTCACAGCGGGTCATACACCTTC.

The chain links TRBV4-2 to TRBJ2-3; 7 bases align to TRBD2. Losses at the gene ends were 1 base for V and 6 bases for J; bases not matched to a gene: 10. Per the germline V gene, CDR1 is LGHNA and CDR2 is YNFKEQ. The CDR3 is made up of 16 amino acids. CDR3 bases: TGTGCCAGCAGCCAAGTATCGGGGTCGCGGGGGGATACGCAGTATTTT. This encodes CASSQVSGSRGDTQYF.

The rearrangement joins TRBV7-9 to TRBJ1-2; no definite D call. The germline CDR1 and CDR2 sequences are SEHNR and FQNEAQ (reference sequence). The CDR3 covers 13 residues. Trimming removed 5 bases from V and 7 bases from J, with 14 bases in between. This CDR3 reads CASSPIQAAGYTF. DNA for the CDR3: TGTGCCAGCAGCCCGATCCAAGCCGCTGGCTACACCTTC.

J is TRBJ2-7 and V is TRBV12-3 or TRBV12-4; possibly TRBD1 for D (7 bases). Trimming cost V 4 bases and J 4 bases, with 11 bases left between them. The CDR3 length is 13 residues. CDR3 in DNA: TGTGCCAGCAGTTCAGGGGGGCAATACGAGCAGTACGTC. This codes for CASSSGGQYEQYV.

The J gene is TRBJ2-7, the V gene TRBV21-1; the table's D gene call, TRBD2, was not cross checked with the DNA. TRBV21-1 represents a pseudogene. The CDR3 is 12 residues long. The CDR3 nucleotides read TGTGCCCCGTCGGCCGGGTTGTGCGAGCAGTACGTC. Protein: CAPSAGLCEQYV.

This clone showed up just once. This chain connects TRBV6-5 to TRBJ1-1; 7 nucleotides line up with TRBD1. There are 13 residues in the CDR3. The V gene's germline CDR1 is MNHEY and CDR2 SVGAGI. Trimming removed 2 bases from V and 11 bases from J; junction bases left unmatched: 8. The CDR3 here is CASSYDLQGMAFF. The CDR3 DNA follows: TGTGCCAGCAGTTACGACTTACAGGGGATGGCTTTCTTT.

The gene calls are TRBV19 and TRBJ2-1; D is possibly TRBD2 (6 bases). CDR1 is LNHDA, CDR2 SQIVND, per germline (reference sequence). V lost 3 bases to trimming and J lost 8 bases, with 14 bases between them. The CDR3 totals 14 residues. CDR3 sequence reads: CASSIGSGGDEQFF. CDR3 DNA sequence: TGTGCCAGTAGTATTGGTTCAGGAGGGGATGAGCAGTTCTTC. The entire variable domain, with the rest obtained from reference TRBV19 and TRBJ2-1, is as follows: DGGITQSPKYLFRKEGQNVTLSCEQNLNHDAMYWYRQDPGQGLRLIYYSQIVNDFQKGDIAEGYSVSREKKESFPLTVTSAQKNPTAFYLCASSIGSGGDEQFFGPGTRLTVL.

The chain combines TRBV7-2 with TRBJ2-7, with 8 bases lining up with TRBD1. The V and J ends lost 2 bases and 5 bases, in that order; junction bases with no gene match: 2. Germline V lookup: CDR1 SGHTA, CDR2 FQGNSA. The CDR3 spans 13 residues. The CDR3 nucleotides are TGTGCCAGCAGCTTAAACAGGGGGGACGAGCAGTACGTC. It codes for CASSLNRGDEQYV.

The CDR3 loop is CASSKDTQETQYF. As DNA, the CDR3 is TGTGCCAGCTCCAAGGACACCCAAGAGACCCAGTACTTC. This chain uses TRBV18 with TRBJ2-5, with a possible D match to TRBD1 (5 bases). Germline CDR1 reads KGHSH; CDR2 reads LQKENI. The CDR3 extends over 13 amino acids. The V end was cut by 6 bases, the J end by 1 base, with 9 bases between.

The CDR3 sequence is CASSPVPDYQETQYF. The CDR3, as DNA: TGCGCCAGCAGCCCGGTTCCGGACTACCAAGAGACCCAGTACTTC. V and J are TRBV4-1 and TRBJ2-5; tentatively, D is TRBD2 (5 bases). Germline values: CDR1 MGHRA, CDR2 YSYEKL. With 4 bases removed from V and 0 bases from J, the gap between germline ends came to 12 bases. The CDR3 contains 15 residues.

This chain connects TRBV5-6 to TRBJ1-1; no definite D call. Germline values: CDR1 SGHDT, CDR2 YYEEEE. CDR3 length equals 15 residues. The germline V and J ends were trimmed by 4 bases and 0 bases, with 13 bases remaining between them. This CDR3 reads CASSRGPEMNTEAFF. The CDR3 DNA follows: TGTGCCAGCAGCCGAGGTCCAGAAATGAACACTGAAGCTTTCTTT.

The chain employs TRBV11-2 and TRBJ2-2; possibly TRBD2 for D (6 bases). The germline gives CDR1 SGHAT, CDR2 FQNNGV. V shed 6 bases and J shed 2 bases, with 10 bases lying between them. This CDR3 has 14 amino acids. This CDR3 reads CASRLEGNTGELFF. CDR3 in DNA: TGTGCCAGCAGACTGGAGGGTAACACCGGGGAGCTGTTTTTT.

This rearrangement joins TRBV19 to TRBJ2-1; D might be TRBD2 (5 bases). The CDR3 contains 16 residues. V was trimmed by 0 bases and J by 3 bases, leaving 12 bases between them. Per the germline V gene, CDR1 is LNHDA and CDR2 is SQIVND (reference sequence). This CDR3 reads CASSIDLGASYNEQFF. CDR3 nucleotides: TGTGCCAGTAGTATAGATTTGGGAGCCAGCTACAATGAGCAGTTCTTC.

J is TRBJ1-1 and V is TRBV11-3, with D unresolved. Germline CDR1 and CDR2: SGHNT and YENEEA. V was cut by 0 bases and J by 1 base, with 6 bases left in between. This CDR3 has 14 residues. The CDR3, as DNA: TGTGCCAGCAGCTTAGAAATAGCGAACACTGAAGCTTTCTTT. Translated, it gives CASSLEIANTEAFF. The whole variable domain, remainder taken from reference TRBV11-3 and TRBJ1-1, is EAGVVQSPRYKIIEKKQPVAFWCNPISGHNTLYWYLQNLGQGPELLIRYENEEAVDDSQLPKDRFSAERLKGVDSTLKIQPAELGDSAVYLCASSLEIANTEAFFGQGTRLTVV.

V gene TRBV6-2 or TRBV6-3 combines with J gene TRBJ2-1; D call uncertain. Germline loops: CDR1 MNHEY, CDR2 SVGEGT. This CDR3 is built from 15 residues. Deletions cut 6 bases from V and 9 bases from J, with 21 bases between. The CDR3 sequence: CASSPSPPIVSEQFF. DNA of the CDR3: TGTGCCAGCAGCCCCTCTCCGCCGATCGTCAGTGAGCAGTTCTTC.

This chain joins TRBV7-2 and TRBJ1-2, with D maybe TRBD1 (5 bases). V dropped 6 bases and J dropped 6 bases, with 14 bases sitting between them. The CDR3 sequence is 13 residues long. Germline V gene sequence: CDR1 SGHTA, CDR2 FQGNSA. CDR3 residues: CASSPRGGDGYTF. The CDR3 bases are TGTGCCAGCAGTCCCCGGGGGGGGGATGGCTACACCTTC. The complete variable domain, with remaining parts taken from reference TRBV7-2 and TRBJ1-2, reads GAGVSQSPSNKVTEKGKDVELRCDPISGHTALYWYRQSLGQGLEFLIYFQGNSAPDKSGLPSDRFSAERTGGSVSTLTIQRTQQEDSAVYLCASSPRGGDGYTFGSGTRLTVV.

This chain joins TRBV5-1 and TRBJ2-1, with TRBD2 matching 10 bases. Unmatched junction bases numbered 7, after V lost 0 bases and J lost 4 bases. The CDR3 length is 17 residues. Per germline, CDR1 SGHRS and CDR2 YFSETQ. The CDR3 nucleotides read TGCGCCAGCAGCTTGGGGCTAGCGGGAGTTTCGTACAATGAGCAGTTCTTC. Protein: CASSLGLAGVSYNEQFF. The full variable domain, completed using reference TRBV5-1 and TRBJ2-1, is KAGVTQTPRYLIKTRGQQVTLSCSPISGHRSVSWYQQTPGQGLQFLFEYFSETQRNKGNFPGRFSGRQFSNSRSEMNVSTLELGDSALYLCASSLGLAGVSYNEQFFGPGTRLTVL.

The CDR3 region is CASSSPGQGTYEQYV. The CDR3, as DNA: TGTGCCAGCAGCTCCCCGGGACAGGGGACCTACGAGCAGTACGTC. The J gene is TRBJ2-7, the V gene TRBV11-3, with 10 positions matching TRBD1. J was trimmed by 2 bases and V by 4 bases; bases with no gene match: 5. CDR1 is SGHNT and CDR2 is YENEEA in the germline V gene. This CDR3 region has 15 residues.

The CDR3 reads CASSQTDYNSPLHF. The DNA for the CDR3 is TGTGCCAGCAGCCAGACAGACTATAATTCACCCCTCCACTTT. The chain joins TRBV3-1 (or the pseudogene TRBV3-2) to TRBJ1-6; D perhaps matches TRBD1 (5 bases). CDR1 LGHDT and CDR2 YNNKEL come from the germline V gene (reference sequence). CDR3 size: 14 residues. Trimming removed 3 bases at V and 3 bases at J, with 6 bases between.

The rearrangement links TRBV14 to TRBJ2-2; D possibly corresponds to TRBD1 (5 bases). Germline V gene data show CDR1 as SGHDN and CDR2 as FVKESK. This CDR3 region has 13 residues. The V end lost 5 bases, the J end lost 4 bases, and 8 bases lay between the germline ends. The CDR3 region is CASSLQVTGELFF. For the CDR3, the DNA is TGTGCCAGCAGCTTACAGGTCACCGGGGAGCTGTTTTTT. The whole variable domain, remainder taken from reference TRBV14 and TRBJ2-2, is EAGVTQFPSHSVIEKGQTVTLRCDPISGHDNLYWYRRVMGKEIKFLLHFVKESKQDESGMPNNRFLAERTGGTYSTLKVQPAELEDSGVYFCASSLQVTGELFFGEGSRLTVL.

The table lists this clone with a few counts. The chain carries TRBV7-6 and TRBJ2-2; 14 bases fit TRBD2. CDR1 SGHVS and CDR2 FNYEAQ come from the germline V gene. CDR3 length: 18 amino acids. J was trimmed by 3 bases and V by 5 bases; bases with no gene match: 8. For the CDR3, the DNA is TGTGCCAGCAGCACCCGGACTAGCGGGAGGCGGGACACCGGGGAGCTGTTTTTT. This sequence encodes CASSTRTSGRRDTGELFF. Filled out from reference TRBV7-6 and TRBJ2-2, the complete variable domain reads GAGVSQSPRYKVTKRGQDVALRCDPISGHVSLYWYRQALGQGPEFLTYFNYEAQQDKSGLPNDRFSAERPEGSISTLTIQRTEQRDSAMYRCASSTRTSGRRDTGELFFGEGSRLTVL.